Below are 29 T cell receptor beta chains sequenced from a single sample in a study of esophageal squamous cell carcinoma under preoperative chemotherapy (dated by TCRdb to the late 2010s). Preparation of the library involved PCR. Sequenced on a HiSeq X Ten. TCRdb trimmed public reads at Q25 via fastp, called clones via MiXCR and kept in-frame beta chains. Each entry is one CDR3 protein sequence, shown with its most common DNA and genes. A total of approximately 15,000 distinct CDR3 sequences appear in this sample, 60% of them only once. The top ten hold 45% to 55% of the sample. The time point tag for this specimen amounts to: before preoperative PTX-NDP chemotherapy. This sample was gathered from a patient given preoperative chemotherapy. These receptors came from a human donor with esophageal squamous cell carcinoma. The donor label of this sample is uncertain.

In this sample, this clonotype turned up many times. The V and J genes are TRBV27 and TRBJ2-3; 7 nucleotides line up with TRBD2. The length of the CDR3 is 16 residues. Germline V gene data show CDR1 as MNHEY and CDR2 as SMNVEV (reference sequence). Losses at the gene ends were 7 bases for V and 2 bases for J; bases not matched to a gene: 12. The CDR3 spells CASKASGTASTDTQYF. The CDR3 region has the DNA TGTGCCAGCAAGGCTAGCGGAACCGCCTCCACAGATACGCAGTATTTT.

As regards this clonotype: A junction boundary mismatches the germline segment, possibly from a read error. V and J are TRBV10-3 and TRBJ2-3, with D perhaps matching TRBD2 (6 bases). This CDR3 is built from 14 residues. Germline V gene lookup returns CDR1 ENHRY and CDR2 SYGVKD. The CDR3 protein is CAGTGGSGTETQYF. The CDR3 DNA sequence: TGTGCGGGGACTGGGGGTAGTGGCACAGAGACGCAGTATTTC.

The genes are TRBV10-2 and TRBJ2-3; possible D gene TRBD2, 7 bases. From germline, CDR1 is WSHSY and CDR2 SAAADI. V was clipped by 11 bases and J by 11 bases, with 23 bases between them. This CDR3 region has 13 residues. This CDR3 reads CAWGAGDENMQYF. The CDR3, as DNA: TGCGCCTGGGGGGCGGGAGATGAAAATATGCAGTATTTT.

V gene TRBV7-9 combines with J gene TRBJ2-1; 12 bases align to TRBD2. Germline CDR1 is SEHNR and CDR2 is FQNEAQ (reference sequence). This CDR3 region has 15 residues. Losses at the gene ends were 4 bases for V and 13 bases for J; bases not matched to a gene: 11. The CDR3 is CASSYGLAGQETQFF. The CDR3 bases are TGTGCCAGCAGCTACGGACTAGCGGGGCAAGAGACCCAGTTCTTC.

Regarding this clonotype: Compared with germline, one end of the junction differs, possibly owing to a read error. The rearrangement uses TRBV12-3 or TRBV12-4 and TRBJ2-3; a weak D match, TRBD2 (6 bases). CDR3 length equals 16 residues. The CDR3 spells CASSTTRVGGTNTQYF. CDR3 coding DNA: TGTGCCAGCAGTACCACTAGGGTGGGAGGCACAAATACGCAGTATTTC.

V usage is TRBV7-8 and J usage is TRBJ2-4; TRBD2 aligns across 7 bases. The J call may be in error: the DNA end matches TRBJ2-5 better. The germline CDR1 and CDR2 sequences are SGHVS and FQNEAQ. This CDR3 region has 18 residues. The CDR3 nucleotides read TGTGCCAGCAGCTCCGGCCGCCGTCAGCGGGGTCCGCAAGAGACCCAGTACTTC. Residues: CASSSGRRQRGPQETQYF.

The V call is TRBV6-5, the J call TRBJ2-2; D call uncertain. V lost 0 bases, J lost 6 bases, and 8 bases lay in between. The CDR3 loop spans 14 amino acids. Germline CDR1 is MNHEY and CDR2 is SVGAGI. Here the CDR3 reads CASSYSNSAGELFF. DNA for the CDR3: TGTGCCAGCAGTTACTCGAACTCTGCCGGGGAGCTGTTTTTT.

The chain uses TRBV6-5 and TRBJ2-3; tentative D call: TRBD2 (5 bases). The CDR3 spans 12 residues. V was shortened by 3 bases and J by 5 bases, with 6 bases between the two germline ends. Germline V lookup: CDR1 MNHEY, CDR2 SVGAGI. CDR3 in amino acids: CASSYEGDTQYF. The CDR3 DNA reads as TGTGCCAGCAGTTATGAGGGAGATACGCAGTATTTT.

As for this clonotype: At one end the junction does not follow the germline gene, possibly because of a read error. The gene calls are TRBV27 and TRBJ2-3; TRBD2 agrees at 7 bases. The CDR3 extends over 16 amino acids. Germline CDR1 reads MNHEY; CDR2 reads SMNVEV (reference sequence). The DNA for the CDR3 is TGTGCCAGCAGCGTGTCGGGGAGGGGTGCAAAAAACACGCAGTACTTT. It encodes CASSVSGRGAKNTQYF.

This clonotype was found a few times. The chain is built from TRBV6-1 and TRBJ1-2; D is possibly TRBD1 (5 bases). CDR3 length: 13 residues. CDR1 is MNHNS and CDR2 is SASEGT in the germline V gene. V lost 6 bases and J lost 7, with 15 bases in between. The DNA for the CDR3 is TGTGCCAGCAGAATCGAAGGACATGGTGGCTACACCTTC. This encodes CASRIEGHGGYTF.

This clonotype was recorded a few times. The junction differs from germline at one of its ends, possibly a read error. The CDR3 region is CASSRKGGGGKDMQYF. The CDR3 coding sequence is TGTGCCAGCAGTCGCAAGGGGGGGGGAGGCAAAGACATGCAGTATTTC. The rearrangement uses TRBV6-1 and TRBJ2-4; D may be TRBD2 (7 bases). In germline, CDR1 is MNHNS, CDR2 SASEGT. The CDR3 extends over 16 amino acids.

The chain uses TRBV12-3 or TRBV12-4 and TRBJ2-3; tentatively, D is TRBD1 (5 bases). CDR3 length equals 14 residues. CDR3 DNA sequence: TGTGCGGGCAGTGGGGTTGGGGCACAAGAGACGCAGTATTTT. The encoded protein is CAGSGVGAQETQYF.

The chain employs TRBV7-6 and TRBJ2-1; the D gene could be TRBD1 or TRBD2 (5 bases each). The DNA end favors TRBJ2-7, so the J call may be wrong. CDR1 and CDR2 from the germline V gene are SGHVS and FNYEAQ. This CDR3 region has 14 residues. CDR3 coding DNA: TGTGCCAGCAGCTTAGGGGGGACGTTCAATGAGCAGTACTTC. Its translation is CASSLGGTFNEQYF.

This clonotype was observed many times. A read error may explain this, as a much larger clone is one base away. The chain joins TRBV6-1 to TRBJ2-1; 8 bases agree with TRBD2. Judging by the DNA end, TRBJ2-7 fits better; the J call may be wrong. The CDR3 is 15 amino acids. Germline V lookup: CDR1 MNHNS, CDR2 SASEGT. CDR3 in amino acids: CASSEPGGSYNEQYF. Here the CDR3 DNA reads TGTGCCAGCAGTGAGCCGGGGGGGTCCTACAATGAGCAGTACTTC.

This clonotype was detected a few times. The chain uses TRBV7-6 and TRBJ2-1; maybe TRBD1 (6 bases). With 5 bases removed from V and 10 bases from J, the gap between germline ends came to 9 bases. CDR1 SGHVS and CDR2 FNYEAQ come from the germline V gene. CDR3 size: 11 residues. CDR3 in DNA: TGTGCCAGCAGCCCAGGGGACGAGCAGTTCTTC. Protein: CASSPGDEQFF.

The chain combines TRBV6-1 with TRBJ2-3; no clear D. The CDR3 covers 14 residues. V lost 6 bases, J lost 2 bases, and 12 bases lay in between. Germline CDR1 reads MNHNS; CDR2 reads SASEGT. CDR3 sequence: CASRVGLATDTQYF. In DNA form, the CDR3 reads TGTGCCAGCAGGGTAGGGCTCGCCACAGATACGCAGTATTTT.

V usage is TRBV12-3 or TRBV12-4 and J usage is TRBJ2-5, with unresolved D. There are 15 residues in the CDR3. V lost 8 bases to trimming and J lost 5 bases, with 21 bases between them. The chain's CDR3 is CASAPITSLEETQYF. DNA for the CDR3: TGTGCCAGCGCGCCCATCACTTCCCTTGAGGAGACCCAGTACTTC.

The chain combines TRBV11-1 with TRBJ2-5; D ambiguous. The assigned J gene may be wrong: the sequence end matches TRBJ2-7 better. The CDR3 covers 13 residues. Germline lookup yields CDR1 SGHAT and CDR2 FQDESV (reference sequence). This CDR3 is CASSLSRSYEQYF. The CDR3 DNA follows: TGTGCCAGCAGCTTAAGTCGGTCCTACGAGCAGTACTTC.

This clonotype was detected ten times or more. The genes are TRBV6-1 and TRBJ2-1; 8 nucleotides line up with TRBD2. V was pared by 4 bases and J by 8 bases, with 7 bases of the junction left unmatched. The CDR3 covers 14 residues. In germline, CDR1 is MNHNS, CDR2 SASEGT. CDR3 loop: CASSAPTGGDEQFF. CDR3 nucleotides: TGTGCCAGCAGTGCTCCAACGGGGGGGGATGAGCAGTTCTTC.

Concerning this clonotype: At one end, the junction sequence differs from germline, possibly due to a read error. The gene calls are TRBV6-1 and TRBJ2-4; possibly TRBD2 for D (6 bases). The length of the CDR3 is 16 residues. Germline CDR1 is MNHNS and CDR2 is SASEGT. Here the CDR3 reads CASSEWGTGAKNTQYF. In nucleotides, the CDR3 is TGTGCCAGCAGCGAATGGGGGACGGGAGCCAAAAACACTCAGTACTTC.

Turning to this clonotype: A read error may produce the germline difference seen at one junction end. The gene calls are TRBV6-1 and TRBJ2-3; no firm D call. Germline V lookup: CDR1 MNHNS, CDR2 SASEGT. The CDR3 totals 14 residues. CDR3 in DNA: TGTGCCAGCAGCCTGGGTGTCAGCACAGATAAGCAGTTTTTT. Its translation is CASSLGVSTDKQFF.

This chain connects TRBV6-1 to TRBJ2-6; 8 bases map to TRBD2. The CDR3 has 15 residues. In germline, CDR1 is MNHNS, CDR2 SASEGT. V lost 11 bases, J lost 18 bases, and 24 bases stayed unmatched. The DNA for the CDR3 is TGTGCCTGCGGGGGTGTAGCGGGGCGGGCCAACGTGCAGACTTTC. It translates to CACGGVAGRANVQTF.

As regards this clonotype: A much larger clonotype is one base distant, so this may be a read error. The rearrangement links TRBV27 to TRBJ2-1, with 12 bases that match TRBD2. J gave up 10 bases and V 5 bases, and 9 bases lay outside the gene matches. CDR1 and CDR2 from the germline V gene are MNHEY and SMNVEV (reference sequence). CDR3 length: 15 residues. CDR3 nucleotide sequence: TGTGCCAGCAGTCTAAGGGGACTAGCGGGCTACGAGCAGTTCTTC. Amino acids: CASSLRGLAGYEQFF.

About this clonotype itself: The junction and the germline gene differ at one end; a read error may be behind it. The V and J genes are TRBV7-2 and TRBJ2-1; D remains ambiguous. The CDR3 spans 15 residues. Germline V lookup: CDR1 SGHTA, CDR2 FQGNSA. CDR3 coding DNA: TGTGCCAACAGCTTGTACAGCAGCTCCTACAATGAGCAGTTCTTC. This sequence encodes CANSLYSSSYNEQFF.

This chain uses TRBV12-3 or TRBV12-4 with TRBJ2-5; 9 bases fit TRBD1. The DNA end is more similar to TRBJ2-7, so the J call may be wrong. The CDR3 spans 18 residues. The CDR3 DNA follows: TGTGCCAGCAGTCCCCACAGCAATCCCACAGGGGGCGCCTACGAGCAGTACTTC. Protein product: CASSPHSNPTGGAYEQYF.

As concerns this clonotype: Relative to the germline gene, one junction end is altered; a read error may explain this. This sequence joins TRBV6-5 and TRBJ2-3; the D is unclear. CDR3 length equals 11 residues. Germline V gene lookup returns CDR1 MNHEY and CDR2 SVGAGI. CDR3 sequence reads: CASCYKNIQYF. The CDR3 DNA sequence: TGTGCCAGCTGTTACAAAAACATTCAGTACTTT.

Remarks on this clonotype: An end of the junction differs from the germline gene, which may be a read error. The chain combines TRBV6-1 with TRBJ2-1, with a weak D call TRBD1 (6 bases). CDR1 is MNHNS, CDR2 SASEGT, per germline. The CDR3 covers 16 residues. The CDR3 spells CASSEAWGAGVQGQLF. DNA of the CDR3: TGTGCCAGCAGTGAAGCATGGGGAGCCGGGGTTCAGGGGCAGTTATTC.

Concerning this clonotype itself: Germline and junction disagree at one end, which may indicate a read error. The rearrangement joins TRBV6-1 to TRBJ2-3; TRBD2 matches 11 bases. Germline CDR1 is MNHNS and CDR2 is SASEGT. This CDR3 is built from 20 residues. CDR3: CASSPRGSGRAVDHYNEQFF. CDR3 bases: TGTGCCAGCAGTCCCCGGGGTAGCGGGAGGGCCGTCGACCACTACAATGAGCAGTTCTTT.

The chain recombines TRBV7-2 with TRBJ2-4; the D gene is possibly TRBD2 (7 bases). With the DNA end fitting TRBJ2-5 better, the J assignment may be wrong. In germline, CDR1 is SGHTA, CDR2 FQGNSA. CDR3 length: 16 residues. The chain's CDR3 is CASRVGGGGDDGTQYF. CDR3 nucleotide sequence: TGTGCCAGCAGGGTAGGGGGGGGGGGTGACGATGGGACCCAGTACTTC.